This TCR beta chain appears in the sequencing data of a study of blood T cell repertoires in COVID-19. Study context: There were acute and convalescent COVID-19 samples, and they came from the United States, Italy and Spain. T cells, B-cell-depleted T cells, or PBMCs provided the cDNA or gDNA that served as material.

Original processing notes: How many nucleated cells were present was estimated from reference gene primer amplification. Repertoires were generated with immunoSEQ multiplex PCR, while TCRdb's copy carries only in-frame clones and drops some. Clonal size and the V and J genes are those of that table, whereas D and trimming came from the DNA. The sample shows roughly 260,000 clones, approximately 90% of them seen only once. In germline, CDR1 is SGDLS, CDR2 YYNGEE. V lost 0 bases to trimming and J lost 1 base, with 10 bases between them. The CDR3 is made up of 15 amino acids. The V gene is TRBV9, the J gene TRBJ1-1; D is unclear. The receptor was derived from a woman in her forties or fifties who had recovered from COVID-19. Material: peripheral blood. CDR3 sequence (DNA): TGTGCCAGCAGCGTAGCTGCATTAGCGAACACTGAAGCTTTCTTT. Its protein is CASSVAALANTEAFF.